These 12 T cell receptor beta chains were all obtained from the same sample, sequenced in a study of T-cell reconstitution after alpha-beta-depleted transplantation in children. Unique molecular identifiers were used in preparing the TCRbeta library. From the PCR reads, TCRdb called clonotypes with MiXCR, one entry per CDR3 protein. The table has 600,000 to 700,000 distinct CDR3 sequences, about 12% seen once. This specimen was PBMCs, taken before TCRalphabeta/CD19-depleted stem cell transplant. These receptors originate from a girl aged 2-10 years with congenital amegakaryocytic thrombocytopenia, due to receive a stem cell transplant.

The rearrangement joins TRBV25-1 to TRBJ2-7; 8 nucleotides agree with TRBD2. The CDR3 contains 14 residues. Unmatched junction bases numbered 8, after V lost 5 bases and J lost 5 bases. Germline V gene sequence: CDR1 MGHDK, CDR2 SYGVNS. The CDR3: CASSLASGSHEQYF. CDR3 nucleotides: TGTGCCAGCAGTCTGGCTAGCGGGTCCCACGAGCAGTACTTC.

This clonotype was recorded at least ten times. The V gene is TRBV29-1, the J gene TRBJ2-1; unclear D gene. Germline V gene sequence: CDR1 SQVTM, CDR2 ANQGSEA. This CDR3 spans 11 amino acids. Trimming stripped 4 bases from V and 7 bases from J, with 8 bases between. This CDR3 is CSVGARNEQFF. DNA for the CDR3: TGCAGCGTTGGGGCGCGTAATGAGCAGTTCTTC.

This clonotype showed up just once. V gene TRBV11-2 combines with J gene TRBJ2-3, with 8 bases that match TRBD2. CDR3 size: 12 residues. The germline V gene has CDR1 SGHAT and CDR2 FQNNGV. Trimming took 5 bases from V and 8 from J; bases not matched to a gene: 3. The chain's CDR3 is CASSHGRGTQYF. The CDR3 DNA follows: TGTGCCAGCAGCCACGGGAGGGGTACGCAGTATTTT.

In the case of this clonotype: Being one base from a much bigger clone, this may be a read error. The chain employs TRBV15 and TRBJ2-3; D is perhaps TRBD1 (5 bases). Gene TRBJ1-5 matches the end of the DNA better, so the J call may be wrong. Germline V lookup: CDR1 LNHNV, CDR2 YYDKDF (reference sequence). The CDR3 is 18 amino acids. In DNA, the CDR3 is TGTGCCACCAGCAGAACCGGGACTAGCGGCACCAACACAGATACGCAGCATTTT. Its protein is CATSRTGTSGTNTDTQHF.

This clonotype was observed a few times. CDR3 DNA: TGCAGCGTTGTGGGAACCGGGACTAACTCCTACGAGCAGTACTTC. Protein product: CSVVGTGTNSYEQYF. The genes are TRBV29-1 and TRBJ2-7; 7 positions match TRBD2. The V segment lost 4 bases and the J segment 0 bases; nucleotides outside the gene matches: 9. Germline V gives CDR1 SQVTM, CDR2 ANQGSEA. CDR3 length: 15 residues.

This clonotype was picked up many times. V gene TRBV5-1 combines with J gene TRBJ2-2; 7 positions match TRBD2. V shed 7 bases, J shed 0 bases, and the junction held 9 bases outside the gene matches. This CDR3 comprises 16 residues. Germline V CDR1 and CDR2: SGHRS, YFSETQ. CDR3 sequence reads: CASAYLAETNTGELFF. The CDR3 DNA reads TGCGCCAGCGCTTATCTAGCGGAGACGAACACCGGGGAGCTGTTTTTT.

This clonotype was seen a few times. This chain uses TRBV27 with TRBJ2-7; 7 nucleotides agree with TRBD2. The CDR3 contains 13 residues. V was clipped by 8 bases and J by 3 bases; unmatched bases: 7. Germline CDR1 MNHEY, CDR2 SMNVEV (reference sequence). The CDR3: CASCLAAGYEQYF. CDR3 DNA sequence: TGTGCCAGCTGTCTAGCGGCCGGCTACGAGCAGTACTTC.

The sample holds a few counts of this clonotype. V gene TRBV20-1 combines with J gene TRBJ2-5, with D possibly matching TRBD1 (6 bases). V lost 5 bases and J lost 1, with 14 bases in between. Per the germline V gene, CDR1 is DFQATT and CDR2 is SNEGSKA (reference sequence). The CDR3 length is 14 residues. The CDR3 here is CSAEDTGIQETQYF. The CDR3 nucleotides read TGCAGTGCTGAGGACACAGGGATCCAAGAGACCCAGTACTTC.

The CDR3 spells CSAPHDPTEEQYF. The CDR3 DNA is TGCAGTGCTCCACATGACCCAACTGAGGAGCAGTACTTC. This sequence joins TRBV20-1 and TRBJ2-7, with unresolved D. CDR1 is DFQATT, CDR2 SNEGSKA, per germline (reference sequence). This CDR3 is built from 13 residues. V was pared by 5 bases and J by 7 bases, with 18 bases between.

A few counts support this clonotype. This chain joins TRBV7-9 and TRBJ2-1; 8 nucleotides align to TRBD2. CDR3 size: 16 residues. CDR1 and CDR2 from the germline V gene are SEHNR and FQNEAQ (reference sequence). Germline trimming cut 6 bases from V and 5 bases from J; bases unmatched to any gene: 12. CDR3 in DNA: TGTGCCAGCAGACGCCAATGGGGACTAGACCACAATGAGCAGTTCTTC. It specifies CASRRQWGLDHNEQFF.

CDR3 region: CASSQDSRGAQHF. CDR3 DNA sequence: TGTGCCAGCAGTCAAGACTCCCGAGGGGCCCAGCATTTT. The rearrangement links TRBV12-3 or TRBV12-4 to TRBJ1-5, with a tentative D call TRBD1 (5 bases). V lost 5 bases to trimming and J lost 11 bases, with 16 bases between them. The CDR3 loop spans 13 amino acids.

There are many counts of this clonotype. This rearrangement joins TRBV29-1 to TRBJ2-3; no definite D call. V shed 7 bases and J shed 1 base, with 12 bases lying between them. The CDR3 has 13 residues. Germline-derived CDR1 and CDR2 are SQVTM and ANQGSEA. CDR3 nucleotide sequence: TGCAGCGGCGCCACTGGACGCACAGATACGCAGTATTTT. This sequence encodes CSGATGRTDTQYF.